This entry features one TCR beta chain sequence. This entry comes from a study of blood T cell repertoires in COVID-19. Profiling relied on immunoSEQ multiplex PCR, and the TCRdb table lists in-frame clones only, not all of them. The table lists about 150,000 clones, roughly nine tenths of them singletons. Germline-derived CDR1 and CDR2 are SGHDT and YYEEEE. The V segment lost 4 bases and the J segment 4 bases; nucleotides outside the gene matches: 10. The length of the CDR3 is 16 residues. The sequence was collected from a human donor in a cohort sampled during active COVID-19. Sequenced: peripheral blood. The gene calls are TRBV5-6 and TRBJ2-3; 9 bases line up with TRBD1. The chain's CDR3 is CASSPGTGRVSDTQYF. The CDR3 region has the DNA TGTGCCAGCAGCCCAGGGACAGGGAGAGTGTCAGATACGCAGTATTTT.